The subject of this entry is one TCR beta chain. This specimen comes from a study of control samples from healthy donors and cancer patients. Generated by immunoSEQ multiplex PCR, the TCRdb table keeps only in-frame clones and is missing some. The data show some 150,000 clones, with 94% seen just once and around 13% held by the top ten. Trimming at V came to 9 bases and at J to 0 bases, leaving 2 bases not matched to a gene. Looked up from germline, CDR1 is LGHNT and CDR2 is FRNRAP. The CDR3 is made up of 13 amino acids. The sequenced sample consisted of blood. The rearrangement uses TRBV12-5 and TRBJ2-4; 7 bases fit TRBD2. This sequence originates from a man aged 35 to 55 in good health. Here the CDR3 reads CASLAVAKNIQYF. In DNA form, the CDR3 reads TGTGCTAGCCTAGCGGTAGCCAAAAACATTCAGTACTTC.